This T cell receptor (beta chain) comes out of a study of shared clonotypes between healthy human individuals. Donors were Caucasian adults residing in Nashville, Tennessee, USA. The authors ran the assay at deep level. Some 30,000 T cell genomes, or 200 ng DNA, went into the sorted-subset replicate PCRs. TCRdb's copy holds only in-frame clones and misses some; the assay was immunoSEQ multiplex PCR. The sample includes 2 million to 3 million clones, approximately 94% of them seen just once. The CDR3 contains 15 residues. CDR1 and CDR2 from the germline V gene are SNHLY and FYNNEI. Trimming removed 6 bases from V and 1 base from J, with 15 bases in between.

The origin of this receptor is a man between 18 and 29 years old in good health. Some clones in this sample may be carry-over from other donors' samples. This chain links TRBV2 with TRBJ2-5; D is tentatively TRBD1 or TRBD2 (5 bases each). Sample: naive CD4+ T cells from PBMCs. Subset described: CD45RA+ positively selected. The CDR3 sequence is CASSEKGRLQETQYF. The CDR3 coding sequence is TGTGCCAGCAGCGAAAAGGGACGCCTCCAAGAGACCCAGTACTTC.